This T cell receptor (beta chain) is drawn from a study of siplizumab effects on memory and regulatory T cells (dated by TCRdb to the late 2010s). Regarding the research as a whole: The study looked at the effect of siplizumab, an anti-CD2 antibody, on alloreactive T-cell subsets in allogeneic mixed lymphocyte reactions made from human PBMCs.

The CDR3 sequence holds 16 residues, the cysteine and phenylalanine included. The retained sequence is limited to the CDR3, 48 bases, with the frame set at the first base. The junction carries 17 bases between V and J, which are trimmed by 4 bases and 2 bases respectively. According to the germline V gene (reference sequence), CDR1 reads SEHNR and CDR2 reads FQNEAQ. Receptor libraries were prepared by the immunoSEQ multiplex PCR assay. The deep sequencing platform assayed around 95,000 TCR templates per sample. Genomic DNA extracted from sorted T cells was the material used for TCRbeta CDR3 sequencing. From the authors' description of their analysis: Clonal analysis of TCRbeta CDR3 data was done in the R programming language. Alloreactive CD4+ and CD8+ clones were identified by comparing unstimulated samples to CFSE-low samples taken after the reaction. Regulatory or non-regulatory origin was assigned to alloreactive CD4+ clones by matching of sequences to sorted unstimulated Treg and non-Treg repertoires. TCRdb re-hosts the immuneACCESS table, in-frame sequences only. Its copies lack some clones; in the studies checked, an unresolved V gene accounts for under half of them, and the cause for the rest is not known. V and J calls and clone size are those listed in that table; D and trimming were worked out from the DNA. The sample includes 90,000 to 120,000 clones, with around 95% observed a single time. Roughly 0.6% of the sample is in the top ten clones.

Sorted unstimulated T cells and proliferating T cells recovered from mixed lymphocyte reactions were subjected to TCRbeta CDR3 sequencing. Fresh whole blood from approximately 9 HLA-typed healthy donors was used to isolate PBMCs. To map where alloreactive clones came from, CD4+ regulatory T cells in the unstimulated state were FACS-sorted. Note on this clone: Its specific antigen is unknown. Base qualities were left out, and no much larger clone turns up one base away.

Broader findings and caveats from the paper: Roughly 75-95% of proliferating CD4+ or CD8+ clones could not be assigned a naive or memory phenotype. In reactions with siplizumab, an average of roughly 69% of mappable alloreactive CD4+ clones were Treg-derived, compared with roughly 27% in control reactions. The cumulative frequency of alloreactive sequences traceable to unstimulated CD4+ memory T cells was significantly reduced by siplizumab. The suppressive function of proliferating Tregs from siplizumab cultures was not functionally confirmed. Greater diversity appeared to be present in unstimulated naive T cells than in memory T cells, and a substantial contribution to the alloresponse seemed to be made by naive cells. Because sequences at frequencies below about 10^-5 were poorly captured, only a minor fraction of alloreactive clones could be mapped back to unstimulated subsets.

The sequence derives from a human donor in good health. This receptor chain uses TRBV7-9 and TRBJ1-2, with an unclear D gene assignment. Sequencing was done on a sample of Tregs sorted from blood. The CDR3 is CASSSPPTNPNYGYTF. The sequenced DNA is TGTGCCAGCAGCTCCCCGCCGACCAATCCCAACTATGGCTACACCTTC.